This TCR beta chain was documented in a study of T-cell reconstitution after alpha-beta-depleted transplantation in children. Library preparation (for TCRbeta) was performed with unique molecular identifiers. MiXCR, applied by TCRdb to the PCR reads, yields one record per CDR3 protein. The table lists more than 250,000 distinct CDR3 sequences, more than 9% of them singletons, with over 9% in the top ten. Germline V gene data show CDR1 as LNHNV and CDR2 as YYDKDF (reference sequence). The CDR3 is 13 amino acids. V shed 0 bases and J shed 9 bases, with 9 bases lying between them. The source of this sequence is a human donor who donated a stem cell graft to a child with SCID. Sequencing was performed on PBMCs from the stem cell graft donor, taken from the stem cell graft. The J gene is TRBJ2-1, the V gene TRBV15; D uncertain. The CDR3 DNA reads as TGTGCCACCAGCAGAGATAGCTCACGTGAGCAGTTCTTC. Its translation is CATSRDSSREQFF.